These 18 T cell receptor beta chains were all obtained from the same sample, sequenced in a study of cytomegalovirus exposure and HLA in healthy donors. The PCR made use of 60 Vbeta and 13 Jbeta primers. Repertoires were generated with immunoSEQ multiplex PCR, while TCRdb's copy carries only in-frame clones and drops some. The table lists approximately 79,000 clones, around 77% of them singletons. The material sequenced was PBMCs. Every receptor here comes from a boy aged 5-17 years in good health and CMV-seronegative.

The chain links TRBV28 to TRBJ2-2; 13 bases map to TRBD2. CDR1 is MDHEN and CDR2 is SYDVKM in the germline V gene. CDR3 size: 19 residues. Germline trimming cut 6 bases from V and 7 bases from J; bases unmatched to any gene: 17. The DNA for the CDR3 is TGTGCCAGCAGCACACTTCTACTAGCGGGAGGGCCGAGGGTCGGGGAGCTGTTTTTT. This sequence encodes CASSTLLLAGGPRVGELFF.

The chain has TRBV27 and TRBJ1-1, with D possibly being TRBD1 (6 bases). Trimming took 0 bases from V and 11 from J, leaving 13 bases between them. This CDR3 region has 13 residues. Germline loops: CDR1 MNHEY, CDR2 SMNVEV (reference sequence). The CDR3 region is CASSLSNRGLAFF. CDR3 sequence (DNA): TGTGCCAGCAGTTTATCGAATAGGGGGTTGGCTTTCTTT.

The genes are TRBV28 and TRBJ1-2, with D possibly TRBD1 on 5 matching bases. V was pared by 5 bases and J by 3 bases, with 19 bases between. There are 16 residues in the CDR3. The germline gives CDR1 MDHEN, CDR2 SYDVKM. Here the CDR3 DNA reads TGTGCCAGCAGTAGATTAACAGGACCCACCGACTATGGCTACACCTTC. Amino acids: CASSRLTGPTDYGYTF.

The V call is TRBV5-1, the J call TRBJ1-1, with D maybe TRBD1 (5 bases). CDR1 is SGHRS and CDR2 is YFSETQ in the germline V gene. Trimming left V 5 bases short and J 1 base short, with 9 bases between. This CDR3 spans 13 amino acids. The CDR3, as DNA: TGCGCCAGCAGTCAGGGCAGGAACACTGAAGCTTTCTTT. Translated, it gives CASSQGRNTEAFF.

DNA of the CDR3: TGTGCCAGCAGCTTAGATCAGGGAAGGAGTGAGCAGTACTTC. Protein sequence: CASSLDQGRSEQYF. The chain has TRBV11-2 and TRBJ2-7, with a possible D match to TRBD1 (5 bases). Germline loops: CDR1 SGHAT, CDR2 FQNNGV. The V gene lost 0 bases and the J gene lost 7 bases, with 13 bases spanning the gap. The CDR3 consists of 14 residues.

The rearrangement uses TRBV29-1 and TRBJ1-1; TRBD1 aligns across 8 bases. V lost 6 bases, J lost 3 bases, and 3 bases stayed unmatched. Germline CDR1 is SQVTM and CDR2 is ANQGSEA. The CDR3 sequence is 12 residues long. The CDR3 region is CSVRTGYTEAFF. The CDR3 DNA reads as TGCAGCGTGAGGACAGGGTACACTGAAGCTTTCTTT.

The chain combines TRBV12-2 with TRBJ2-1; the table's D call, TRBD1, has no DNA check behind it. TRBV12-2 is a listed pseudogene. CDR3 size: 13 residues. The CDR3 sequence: CASRPDFGAPQFF. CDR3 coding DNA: TGTGCAAGTCGCCCAGACTTTGGGGCGCCCCAGTTCTTC.

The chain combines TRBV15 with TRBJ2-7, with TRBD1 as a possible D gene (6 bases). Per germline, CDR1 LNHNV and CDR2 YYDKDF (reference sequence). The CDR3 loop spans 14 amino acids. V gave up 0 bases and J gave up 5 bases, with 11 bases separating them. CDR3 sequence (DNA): TGTGCCACCAGCAGAGATCCAGGGGTGGACGAGCAGTACTTC. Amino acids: CATSRDPGVDEQYF. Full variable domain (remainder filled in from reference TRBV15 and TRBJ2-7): DAMVIQNPRYQVTQFGKPVTLSCSQTLNHNVMYWYQQKSSQAPKLLFHYYDKDFNNEADTPDNFQSRRPNTSFCFLDIRSPGLGDTAMYLCATSRDPGVDEQYFGPGTRLTVT.

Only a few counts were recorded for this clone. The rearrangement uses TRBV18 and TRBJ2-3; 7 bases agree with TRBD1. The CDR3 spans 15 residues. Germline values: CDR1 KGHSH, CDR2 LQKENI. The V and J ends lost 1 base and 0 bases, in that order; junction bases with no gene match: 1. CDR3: CASSPQGASTDTQYF. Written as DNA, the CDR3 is TGTGCCAGCTCACCACAGGGGGCAAGCACAGATACGCAGTATTTT.

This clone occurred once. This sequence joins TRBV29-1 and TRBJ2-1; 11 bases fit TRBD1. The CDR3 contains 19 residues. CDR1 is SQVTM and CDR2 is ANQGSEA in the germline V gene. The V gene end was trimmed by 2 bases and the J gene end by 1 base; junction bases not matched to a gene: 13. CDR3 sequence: CSVELPFGGTGGSYNEQFF. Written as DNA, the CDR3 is TGCAGCGTTGAACTCCCCTTTGGGGGGACAGGGGGTTCCTACAATGAGCAGTTCTTC.

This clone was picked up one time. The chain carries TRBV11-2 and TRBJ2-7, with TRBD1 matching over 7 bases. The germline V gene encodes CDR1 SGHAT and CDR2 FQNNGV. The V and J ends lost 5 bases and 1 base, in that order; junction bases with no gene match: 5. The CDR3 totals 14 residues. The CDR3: CASSPQTGSYEQYF. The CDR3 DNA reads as TGTGCCAGCAGCCCTCAGACAGGGTCCTACGAGCAGTACTTC.

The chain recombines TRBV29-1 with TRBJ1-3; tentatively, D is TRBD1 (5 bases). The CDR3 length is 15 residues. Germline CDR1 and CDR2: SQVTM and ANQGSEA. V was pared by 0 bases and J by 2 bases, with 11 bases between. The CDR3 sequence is CSVEDQAGPGNTIYF. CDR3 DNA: TGCAGCGTTGAAGATCAGGCAGGGCCTGGAAACACCATATATTTT.

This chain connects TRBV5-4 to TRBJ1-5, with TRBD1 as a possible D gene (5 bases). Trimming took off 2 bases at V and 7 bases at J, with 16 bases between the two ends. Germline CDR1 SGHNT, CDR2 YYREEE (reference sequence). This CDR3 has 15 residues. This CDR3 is CASSLGGDREQPQHF. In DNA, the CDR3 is TGTGCCAGCAGCTTAGGTGGCGACAGAGAACAGCCCCAGCATTTT.

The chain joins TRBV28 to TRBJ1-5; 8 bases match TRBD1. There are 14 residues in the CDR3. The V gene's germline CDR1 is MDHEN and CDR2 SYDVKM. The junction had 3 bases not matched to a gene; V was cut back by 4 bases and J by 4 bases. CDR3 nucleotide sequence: TGTGCCAGCAGTTGGCGGACAGGGAATCAGCCCCAGCATTTT. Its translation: CASSWRTGNQPQHF.

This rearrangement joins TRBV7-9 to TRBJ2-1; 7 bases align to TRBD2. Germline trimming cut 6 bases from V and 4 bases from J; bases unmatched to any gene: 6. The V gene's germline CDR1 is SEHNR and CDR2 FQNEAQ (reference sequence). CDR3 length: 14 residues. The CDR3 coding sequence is TGTGCCAGCAGTCGCGGGGGAAGTTACAATGAGCAGTTCTTC. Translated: CASSRGGSYNEQFF.

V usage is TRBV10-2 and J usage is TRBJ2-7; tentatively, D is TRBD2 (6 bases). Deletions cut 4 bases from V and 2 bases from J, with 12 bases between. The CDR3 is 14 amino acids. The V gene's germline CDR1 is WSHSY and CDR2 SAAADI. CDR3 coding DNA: TGCGCCAGCAGTGTAACCGGGAGTACCTACGAGCAGTACTTC. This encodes CASSVTGSTYEQYF.

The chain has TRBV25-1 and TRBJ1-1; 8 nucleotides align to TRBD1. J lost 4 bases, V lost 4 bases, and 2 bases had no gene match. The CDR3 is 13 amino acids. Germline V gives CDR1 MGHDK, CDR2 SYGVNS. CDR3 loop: CASSVTGGTEAFF. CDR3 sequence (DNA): TGTGCCAGCAGTGTTACAGGGGGCACTGAAGCTTTCTTT.

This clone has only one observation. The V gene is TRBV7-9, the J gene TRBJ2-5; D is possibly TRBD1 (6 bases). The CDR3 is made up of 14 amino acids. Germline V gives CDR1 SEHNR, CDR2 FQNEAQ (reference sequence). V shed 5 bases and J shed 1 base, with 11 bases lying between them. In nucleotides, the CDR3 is TGTGCCAGCAGCAGGAGGACAGTCCAAGAGACCCAGTACTTC. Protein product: CASSRRTVQETQYF.